This TCR beta chain came from a study of T cells in Graves' hyperthyroidism and ophthalmopathy. V shed 1 base and J 10 bases; nucleotides not matched to a gene: 10. The CDR3 runs to 15 residues. This clonotype was seen ten or more times. Its target is unknown. Study observations and caveats: Ophthalmopathy cases were set apart from stable hyperthyroidism by a 13 V-J model. Blood also held most thyroid clonotypes expanded beyond 0.001.

The investigators amplified TCR beta CDR3 regions from RNA transcripts. Using the HTBI primer set, a first-round RT-PCR was run on the TCR CDR3. TCRdb processed the multiplex PCR reads anew with MiXCR; each CDR3 protein has one entry. The sample comprises a few hundred thousand distinct CDR3 sequences, approximately 20% of which are singletons, and roughly 44% rests with the top ten. The study enrolled patients aged 18 to 65 with newly diagnosed hyperthyroidism of under 2 months' duration. The PBMCs had their origin in approximately 10 ml of fresh peripheral blood. The rearrangement links TRBV12-3 or TRBV12-4 to TRBJ2-5, with 9 bases matching TRBD1. Input material: blood. The TCR comes from a man in his forties with Graves' hyperthyroidism. The CDR3 DNA is TGTGCCAGCAGTTTAGACGCGGGACAGGGATTAGGCCAGTACTTC. Its protein product is CASSLDAGQGLGQYF.